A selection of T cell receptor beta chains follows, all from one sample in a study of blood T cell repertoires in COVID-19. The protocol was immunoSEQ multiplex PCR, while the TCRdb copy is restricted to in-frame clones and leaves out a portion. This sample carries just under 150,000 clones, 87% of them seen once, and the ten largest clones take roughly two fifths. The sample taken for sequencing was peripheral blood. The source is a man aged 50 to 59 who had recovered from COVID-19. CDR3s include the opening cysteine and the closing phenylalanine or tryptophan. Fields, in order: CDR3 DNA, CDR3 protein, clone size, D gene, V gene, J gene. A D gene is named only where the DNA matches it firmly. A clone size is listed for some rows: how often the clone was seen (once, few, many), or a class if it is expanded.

DNA: TGTGCCAGCAGTCCCTTCGCGCGGGAAAAACTGTTTTTT; CDR3: CASSPFAREKLFF; size: .; D: .; V: TRBV27; J: TRBJ1-4
DNA: TGTGCCAGCAGCTTTCAGGGGGGTACAGATACGCAGTATTTT; CDR3: CASSFQGGTDTQYF; size: .; D: .; V: TRBV7-2; J: TRBJ2-3
DNA: TGTGCCAGCATCCCGGACAGGGGTAATGAAAAACTGTTTTTT; CDR3: CASIPDRGNEKLFF; size: .; D: TRBD1; V: TRBV6-2/TRBV6-3; J: TRBJ1-4
DNA: TGTGCCAGTAGGGACAGGGATGGTGAAGCTTTCTTT; CDR3: CASRDRDGEAFF; size: .; D: TRBD1; V: TRBV19; J: TRBJ1-1
DNA: TGTGCCAGCAGCTTCCCGGGACAGAGCACAGATACGCAGTATTTT; CDR3: CASSFPGQSTDTQYF; size: .; D: TRBD1; V: TRBV7-8; J: TRBJ2-3
DNA: TGTGCCAGCAGCCTAGGCACAGGGGGCTCTGAAGCTTTCTTT; CDR3: CASSLGTGGSEAFF; size: .; D: TRBD1; V: TRBV3-1/TRBV3-2; J: TRBJ1-1
DNA: TGTGCCAGCAGCCAACTTAGCGGGGGGAACACCGGGGAGCTGTTTTTT; CDR3: CASSQLSGGNTGELFF; size: .; D: TRBD2; V: TRBV5-5; J: TRBJ2-2
DNA: TGTGCCAGCAGCATGCGTGGACAGGGAGAGCAAGAGACCCAGTACTTC; CDR3: CASSMRGQGEQETQYF; size: .; D: .; V: TRBV21-1; J: TRBJ2-5
DNA: TGTGCTAGTGGTTTGAGTCAGGGGAGCACCGGGGAGCTGTTTTTT; CDR3: CASGLSQGSTGELFF; size: once; D: .; V: TRBV12-5; J: TRBJ2-2
DNA: TGTGCCAGCAGCGCCGCGGACATTCAGTACTTC; CDR3: CASSAADIQYF; size: .; D: .; V: TRBV7-9; J: TRBJ2-4
DNA: TGCAGTGCTAGGGAGAACAGGGAACAGTACTTC; CDR3: CSARENREQYF; size: .; D: .; V: TRBV20-1; J: TRBJ2-7
DNA: TGTGCCAGCAGATTACAGGGAGTGAACACTGAAGCTTTCTTT; CDR3: CASRLQGVNTEAFF; size: .; D: .; V: TRBV3-1/TRBV3-2; J: TRBJ1-1
DNA: TGTGCCTGCAGTGGCAGAAACTATGGCTACACCTTC; CDR3: CACSGRNYGYTF; size: .; D: .; V: TRBV19; J: TRBJ1-2
DNA: TGTGCCAGCAGTTTAGTGGCAGGGATGGACGAGCAGTACTTC; CDR3: CASSLVAGMDEQYF; size: .; D: .; V: TRBV27; J: TRBJ2-7
DNA: TGTGCCAGCAGCTTAGTTTCAGGGGTTAACCTTGATGGCTACACCTTC; CDR3: CASSLVSGVNLDGYTF; size: once; D: .; V: TRBV7-2; J: TRBJ1-2
DNA: TGCGCCAGCAGCTCCGGACTAGCCAGGGAGACCCAGTACTTC; CDR3: CASSSGLARETQYF; size: .; D: TRBD2; V: TRBV5-1; J: TRBJ2-5
DNA: TGCGCCAGCAGCTTGAGGGACAGTTCTACCGGGGAGCTGTTTTTT; CDR3: CASSLRDSSTGELFF; size: .; D: TRBD1; V: TRBV5-1; J: TRBJ2-2
DNA: TGTGCCAGCAGCAGTAGCGGGGGAGAATACAATGAGCAGTTCTTC; CDR3: CASSSSGGEYNEQFF; size: .; D: TRBD2; V: TRBV9; J: TRBJ2-1
DNA: TGTGCCATCAGTAATGGACAGGGATTCTACGAGCAGTACTTC; CDR3: CAISNGQGFYEQYF; size: .; D: TRBD1; V: TRBV10-3; J: TRBJ2-7
DNA: TGTGCCAGCAGTTACGACAGGCTGGGCGGGGAGCTGTTTTTT; CDR3: CASSYDRLGGELFF; size: once; D: .; V: TRBV6-5; J: TRBJ2-2
DNA: TGTGCCAGCAGCTTGGGGGACAGGGGACCAAACAATGAGCAGTTCTTC; CDR3: CASSLGDRGPNNEQFF; size: .; D: TRBD1; V: TRBV7-9; J: TRBJ2-1
DNA: TGTGCCAGCAGTTCTAATGCGGGGGGGATCGAGCAGTACTTC; CDR3: CASSSNAGGIEQYF; size: .; D: TRBD2; V: TRBV27; J: TRBJ2-7
DNA: TGTGCCAGCAGTTTAACGGTGAACACTGAAGCTTTCTTT; CDR3: CASSLTVNTEAFF; size: once; D: .; V: TRBV12-3/TRBV12-4; J: TRBJ1-1
DNA: TGTGCCAGCAGAGAGGACAGGAAGAGCTCCTACGAGCAGTACTTC; CDR3: CASREDRKSSYEQYF; size: few; D: TRBD1; V: TRBV7-8; J: TRBJ2-7
DNA: TGCGCCAGCAGCTTGCGACAGGGATTTTTCAATGAGCAGTTCTTC; CDR3: CASSLRQGFFNEQFF; size: .; D: TRBD1; V: TRBV5-1; J: TRBJ2-1
DNA: TGTACCAGCAGTTACTTATGGGACACCATAGGAGCTAACTATGGCTACACCTTC; CDR3: CTSSYLWDTIGANYGYTF; size: once; D: .; V: TRBV6-2/TRBV6-3; J: TRBJ1-2
DNA: TGCGCCAGCAGAGAGGGGAGGACGAACACCGGGGAGCTGTTTTTT; CDR3: CASREGRTNTGELFF; size: .; D: .; V: TRBV10-1; J: TRBJ2-2
DNA: TGTGCTAGCAGCCCCCTGAGCGCGAACACTGAAGCTTTCTTT; CDR3: CASSPLSANTEAFF; size: .; D: .; V: TRBV7-7; J: TRBJ1-1
DNA: TGCGCCAGCAGCTTGAAATACAGCGGGGGTTCCTACGAGCAGTACTTC; CDR3: CASSLKYSGGSYEQYF; size: .; D: TRBD2; V: TRBV5-1; J: TRBJ2-7
DNA: TGTGCCAGCAGCTCCACGGGGGGGAGGGTAGAGACCCAGTACTTC; CDR3: CASSSTGGRVETQYF; size: .; D: TRBD2; V: TRBV7-2; J: TRBJ2-5
DNA: TGTGCCACCAGCAGAGATCTTGGCAGCTCCTACGAGCAGTACTTC; CDR3: CATSRDLGSSYEQYF; size: .; D: .; V: TRBV15; J: TRBJ2-7
DNA: TGCAGTGCTAGTACACAGGGAGATGGCTACACCTTC; CDR3: CSASTQGDGYTF; size: once; D: .; V: TRBV20-1; J: TRBJ1-2
DNA: TGTGCCAGCAGCTTGCTAGCGGGGTTGAAAGATACGCAGTATTTT; CDR3: CASSLLAGLKDTQYF; size: .; D: TRBD2; V: TRBV5-4; J: TRBJ2-3
DNA: TGTGCCAGCAGCTTTGGACAGCAAGAGACCCAGTACTTC; CDR3: CASSFGQQETQYF; size: .; D: .; V: TRBV7-2; J: TRBJ2-5
DNA: TGCGCCAGCACGGAGCAGCCCATGAACACTGAAGCTTTCTTT; CDR3: CASTEQPMNTEAFF; size: .; D: .; V: TRBV5-1; J: TRBJ1-1
DNA: TGTGCCACCAGTGACCCCGCCTATGGCCAAGAGACCCAGTACTTC; CDR3: CATSDPAYGQETQYF; size: .; D: .; V: TRBV24-1; J: TRBJ2-5
DNA: TGTGCCAGTAGTTTTTCACCGGGACAGCAAAACTATGGCTACACCTTC; CDR3: CASSFSPGQQNYGYTF; size: .; D: TRBD1; V: TRBV19; J: TRBJ1-2
DNA: TGTGCCAGCACACCGGGACTCACGGGGGGCACTGAAGCTTTCTTT; CDR3: CASTPGLTGGTEAFF; size: .; D: .; V: TRBV6-5; J: TRBJ1-1
DNA: TGCAGCGTTGAACTCGGACTAGCGGGGGACGAGCAGTACTTC; CDR3: CSVELGLAGDEQYF; size: .; D: TRBD2; V: TRBV29-1; J: TRBJ2-7
DNA: TGTGCCAGCAGTTACTCAGTCGGAGCGGGGGGGCCGGGAAAGACCCAGTACTTC; CDR3: CASSYSVGAGGPGKTQYF; size: .; D: TRBD2; V: TRBV6-2/TRBV6-3; J: TRBJ2-5
DNA: TGCGCCAGCAGCTTGGCCCCCAGGGATCGCGGAGCTTTCTTT; CDR3: CASSLAPRDRGAFF; size: .; D: .; V: TRBV5-1; J: TRBJ1-1
DNA: TGTGCCAGCAGCTTCGTACTAGCGGCCTCGACCTACGAGCAGTACTTC; CDR3: CASSFVLAASTYEQYF; size: .; D: TRBD2; V: TRBV7-2; J: TRBJ2-7
DNA: TGTGCCAGCACACTAACCCGGACTAGCGGGGGTTCTAGCACAGATACGCAGTATTTT; CDR3: CASTLTRTSGGSSTDTQYF; size: .; D: TRBD2; V: TRBV18; J: TRBJ2-3
DNA: TGTGCCAGCAGTAGGATGACAGGGGTCGGCTCCTACAATGAGCAGTTCTTC; CDR3: CASSRMTGVGSYNEQFF; size: .; D: TRBD1; V: TRBV2; J: TRBJ2-1
DNA: TGTGCCAGCAGCTTCGATTGGGGAGGGAACGAAAAACTGTTTTTT; CDR3: CASSFDWGGNEKLFF; size: .; D: .; V: TRBV5-5; J: TRBJ1-4
DNA: TGTGCCAGCAGCTTTCTGCAGGGCTTCTCTGGAAACACCATATATTTT; CDR3: CASSFLQGFSGNTIYF; size: .; D: .; V: TRBV5-6; J: TRBJ1-3
DNA: TGTGCCAGCAGTCGACTAGCGGGGGGCTCCTACAATGAGCAGTTCTTC; CDR3: CASSRLAGGSYNEQFF; size: .; D: TRBD2; V: TRBV11-2; J: TRBJ2-1
DNA: TGTGCCAGCAGCCCCCGGAACAGTGGCAATGAGCAGTTCTTC; CDR3: CASSPRNSGNEQFF; size: .; D: .; V: TRBV7-9; J: TRBJ2-1
DNA: TGTGCCAGCAGTTTAGACACGAACACTGAAGCTTTCTTT; CDR3: CASSLDTNTEAFF; size: .; D: .; V: TRBV27; J: TRBJ1-1
DNA: TGCGCCAGCAGCCCCTACCCCGGACAGGGTCGGCAAGAGACCCAGTACTTC; CDR3: CASSPYPGQGRQETQYF; size: .; D: TRBD1; V: TRBV5-1; J: TRBJ2-5
DNA: TGTGCCAGCAAAGAGACAGGGTCGGTCTATGGCTACACCTTC; CDR3: CASKETGSVYGYTF; size: .; D: TRBD1; V: TRBV6-5; J: TRBJ1-2
DNA: TGTGCCAGCAGTTTATCGGTCCGGGGCAATCAGCCCCAGCATTTT; CDR3: CASSLSVRGNQPQHF; size: .; D: .; V: TRBV27; J: TRBJ1-5
DNA: TGTGCCAGCATTCGGAGTGGGACAGGGGGTAAGTTTAATGGCTACACCTTC; CDR3: CASIRSGTGGKFNGYTF; size: .; D: TRBD1; V: TRBV6-4; J: TRBJ1-2
DNA: TGTGCTAGTGGTTTGGTCAGCTACGAGCAGTACTTC; CDR3: CASGLVSYEQYF; size: .; D: .; V: TRBV12-5; J: TRBJ2-7
DNA: TGTGCCAGCAGTGATTCCGGACAGGGCTACGAGCAGTACTTC; CDR3: CASSDSGQGYEQYF; size: .; D: TRBD1; V: TRBV2; J: TRBJ2-7
DNA: TGTGCCAGCAGTTACGGGGGGACAGGGACAGATCAGCCCCAGCATTTT; CDR3: CASSYGGTGTDQPQHF; size: .; D: TRBD1; V: TRBV6-6; J: TRBJ1-5